This T cell receptor (beta chain) was observed in a study of T cell clones after liver transplantation (dated by TCRdb to between 2018 and 2020). Background on the whole study: ITN030ST, the source of the samples, was a randomized trial that attempted immunosuppression withdrawal within 2 years of liver transplantation. The studied cohort comprised 8 liver transplant recipients, 3 classified as tolerant and 5 as non-tolerant. Of the eight recipients, a few were HCV-positive, while the remaining recipients had been transplanted for non-autoimmune, non-viral indications. Subjects received no induction therapy and standard immunosuppression until randomization at 12-24 months post-transplant. Donor-reactive T cell clones were identified by TCRbeta sequencing following a pre-transplant mixed lymphocyte reaction and were subsequently tracked in post-transplant blood. Third party-reactive TCRbeta sequences were also identified from pre-transplant MLRs to serve as an antigen-independent comparator for donor-reactive sequences. Blood samples were collected pre-transplant, then pre-randomization ahead of withdrawal, and finally post-randomization once withdrawal had either been completed or failed. To count as tolerant, a recipient had to stay completely off immunosuppression for at least one year without liver enzymes climbing beyond twice the upper limit of normal.

Thawed unstimulated PBMCs were stained for CD3, CD4 and CD8 and FACS-sorted into CD3+CD4+ and CD3+CD8+ populations. All 8 studied subjects were randomized to withdrawal of immunosuppression. The Qiagen DNeasy Blood and Tissue Kit was used for isolation of genomic DNA. Beyond this particular receptor, the publication reports: After accounting for repertoire turnover, donor-reactive detection was significantly reduced in 7 of 8 subjects for CD4 and 8 of 8 for CD8. Since no allograft tissue specimens were available, donor-reactive T cells may have migrated into the graft instead of being deleted. Low numbers of available donor cells limited the measurable donor-reactive repertoire in a couple of subjects. A significant post-transplant decrease in circulating donor-reactive CD4 TCRbeta sequences was observed in most of the 8 subjects, irrespective of tolerance or HCV status. The conclusions were considered preliminary, being limited by small, heterogeneous patient numbers and non-standardized post-transplant time points. The decline in donor-reactive sequences exceeded the decline in third party-reactive sequences, suggesting partial antigen-specific deletion that was unrelated to withdrawal success.

High-throughput TCRbeta CDR3 sequencing of frozen genomic DNA was performed by immunoSEQ, including PCR amplification, mapping, bias correction and internal controls. In the source study's methods: Only productive rearrangements were retained, with each unique TCRbeta sequence defined by its CDR3 nucleotide sequence together with its V and J gene. A sequence counted as donor-reactive only if the sequence showed at least 5-fold expansion in CFSE-low cells compared with unstimulated pre-transplant cells and had a frequency of at least 0.01%. Minimum frequency thresholds were set for each subject based on the unstimulated sample with the lowest template count, ensuring at least 90% detection power. Jensen-Shannon divergence between the top 1000 TCRbeta sequences post- versus pre-transplant served as the measure of repertoire turnover. Changes in detection of donor-reactive sequences were assessed with two-sided Fisher's exact tests. TCRdb took over this immuneACCESS table, retaining in-frame rearrangements with V and J assigned. Such tables are incomplete; in checked studies, under half of the missing clones stem from an unresolved V gene, and the remainder is unexplained. For V, J and clone size, that table is used; D and trimming come from the DNA. A total of 72,000 or so clones appear in this sample, approximately 87% of them only once. The top ten clonotypes cover roughly 2.8% of the sample.

V loses 6 bases, J loses 3 bases, and the germline ends lie 17 bases apart. The CDR3, cysteine through phenylalanine, is 15 amino acids long. CDR3 DNA is the only sequence kept; it has 45 bases, read in frame from the first base. The germline V gene yields KGHSH for CDR1 and LQKENI for CDR2. Comment on this clone: The specificity of this receptor is unknown. No qualities accompany the bases; no much larger clone lies one base away.

This material consisted of CD4+ T cells from blood, taken at the 22-month timepoint. This chain joins TRBV18 to TRBJ1-1; the D gene identity is not certain. The sequence was collected from a human patient who received a liver transplant. Following a transplant, some T lymphocytes may have been derived from the graft donor. The sequence in DNA is TGTGCCAGCTCCAAAGGACGGGCGGGCGACACTGAAGCTTTCTTT. Its product reads: CASSKGRAGDTEAFF.